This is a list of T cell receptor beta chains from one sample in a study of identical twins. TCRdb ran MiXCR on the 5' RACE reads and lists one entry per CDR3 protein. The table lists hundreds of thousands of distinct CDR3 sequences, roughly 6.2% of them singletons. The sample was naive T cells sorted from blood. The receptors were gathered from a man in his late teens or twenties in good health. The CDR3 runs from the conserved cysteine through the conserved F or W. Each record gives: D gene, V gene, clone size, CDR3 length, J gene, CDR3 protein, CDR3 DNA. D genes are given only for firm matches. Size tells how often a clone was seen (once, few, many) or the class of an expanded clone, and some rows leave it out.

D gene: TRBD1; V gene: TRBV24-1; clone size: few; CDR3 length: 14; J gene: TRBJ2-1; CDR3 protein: CATRGQGNYNEQFF; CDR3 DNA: TGTGCCACCAGAGGACAGGGAAACTACAATGAGCAGTTCTTC
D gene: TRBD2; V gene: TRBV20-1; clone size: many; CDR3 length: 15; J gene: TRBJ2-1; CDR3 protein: CSAAGAGEGRDEQFF; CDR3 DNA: TGCAGTGCCGCCGGGGCGGGAGAAGGGAGGGATGAGCAGTTCTTC
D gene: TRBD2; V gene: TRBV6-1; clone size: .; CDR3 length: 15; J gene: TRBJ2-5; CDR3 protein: CASSFRGTIQETQYF; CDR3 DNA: TGTGCCAGCAGCTTTCGCGGGACTATCCAAGAGACCCAGTACTTC
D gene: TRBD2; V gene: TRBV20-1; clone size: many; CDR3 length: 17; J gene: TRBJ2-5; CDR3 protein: CSAATSGRKGDQETQYF; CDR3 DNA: TGCAGTGCTGCGACTAGCGGGAGGAAGGGGGACCAAGAGACCCAGTACTTC
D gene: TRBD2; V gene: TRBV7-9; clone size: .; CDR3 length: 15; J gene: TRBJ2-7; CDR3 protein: CASSLVAGGVHEQYF; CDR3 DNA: TGTGCCAGCAGCTTAGTAGCGGGAGGGGTCCACGAGCAGTACTTC
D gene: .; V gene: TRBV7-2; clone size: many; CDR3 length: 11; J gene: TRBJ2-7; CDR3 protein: CASSTPYEQYF; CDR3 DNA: TGTGCCAGCAGCACTCCCTACGAGCAGTACTTC
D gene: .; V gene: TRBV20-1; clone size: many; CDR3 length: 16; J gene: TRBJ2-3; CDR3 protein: CSARDLIAVSTDTQYF; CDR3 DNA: TGCAGTGCTAGAGATCTGATTGCGGTTAGCACAGATACGCAGTATTTT
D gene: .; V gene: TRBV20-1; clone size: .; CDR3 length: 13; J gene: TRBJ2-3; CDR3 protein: CSAPGLVPDTQYF; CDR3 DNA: TGCAGTGCTCCGGGACTCGTTCCAGATACGCAGTATTTT
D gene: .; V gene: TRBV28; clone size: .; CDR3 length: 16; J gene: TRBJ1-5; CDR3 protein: CASTQKLVRGNQPQHF; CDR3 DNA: TGTGCCAGCACCCAAAAATTGGTCCGGGGAAATCAGCCCCAGCATTTT
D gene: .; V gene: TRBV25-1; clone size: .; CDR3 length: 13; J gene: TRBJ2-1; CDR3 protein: CASEGKRYNEQFF; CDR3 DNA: TGTGCCAGCGAGGGGAAGCGGTACAATGAGCAGTTCTTC
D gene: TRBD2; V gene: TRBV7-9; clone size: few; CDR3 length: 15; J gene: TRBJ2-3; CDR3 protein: CASSLSSGITDTQYF; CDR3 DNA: TGTGCCAGCAGCTTATCAAGCGGGATCACAGATACGCAGTATTTT
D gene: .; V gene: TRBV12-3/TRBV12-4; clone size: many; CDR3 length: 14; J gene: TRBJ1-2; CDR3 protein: CASSLFAGHYGYTF; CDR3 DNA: TGTGCCAGCAGTTTATTTGCAGGGCACTATGGCTACACCTTC
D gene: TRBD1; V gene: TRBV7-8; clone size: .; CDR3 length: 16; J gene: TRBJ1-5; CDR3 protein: CASSLSGRGQSGPQHF; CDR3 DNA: TGTGCCAGCAGCTTATCCGGCAGGGGGCAATCCGGGCCCCAGCATTTT
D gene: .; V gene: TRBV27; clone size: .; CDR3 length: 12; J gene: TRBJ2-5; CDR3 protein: CASSHPRETQYF; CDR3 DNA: TGTGCCAGCAGTCACCCCCGGGAGACCCAGTACTTC
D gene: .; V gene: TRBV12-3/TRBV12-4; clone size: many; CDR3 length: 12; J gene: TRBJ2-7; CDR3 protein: CASSLGPDEQYF; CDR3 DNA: TGTGCCAGCAGTTTAGGGCCTGACGAGCAGTACTTC
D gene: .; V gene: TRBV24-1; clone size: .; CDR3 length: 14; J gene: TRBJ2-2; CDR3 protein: CATSDGPGTGELFF; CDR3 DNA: TGTGCCACCAGTGATGGACCGGGAACCGGGGAGCTGTTTTTT
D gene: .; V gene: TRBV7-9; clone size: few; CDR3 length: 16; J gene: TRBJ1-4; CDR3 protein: CASSRGLQATNEKLFF; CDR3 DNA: TGTGCCAGCAGTCGCGGGCTACAGGCAACTAATGAAAAACTGTTTTTT
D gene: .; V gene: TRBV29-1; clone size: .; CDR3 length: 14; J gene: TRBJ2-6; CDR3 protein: CSVAPSGGANVLTF; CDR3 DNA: TGCAGCGTCGCCCCCAGTGGAGGGGCCAACGTCCTGACTTTC
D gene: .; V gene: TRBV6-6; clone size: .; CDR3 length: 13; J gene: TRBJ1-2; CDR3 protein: CASSSTGFYGYTF; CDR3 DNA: TGTGCCAGCAGTTCCACCGGGTTCTATGGCTACACCTTC
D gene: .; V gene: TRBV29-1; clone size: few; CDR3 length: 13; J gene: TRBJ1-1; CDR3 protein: CSVDPPMNTEAFF; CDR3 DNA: TGCAGCGTTGACCCCCCCATGAACACTGAAGCTTTCTTT
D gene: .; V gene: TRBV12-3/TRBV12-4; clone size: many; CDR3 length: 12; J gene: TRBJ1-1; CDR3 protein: CASTLGTAEAFF; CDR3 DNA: TGTGCCAGCACTCTTGGCACGGCTGAAGCTTTCTTT
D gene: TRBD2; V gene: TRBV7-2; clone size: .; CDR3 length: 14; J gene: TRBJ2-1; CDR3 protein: CASSSSGRPNEQFF; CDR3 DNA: TGTGCCAGCAGTTCTAGCGGGAGGCCCAATGAGCAGTTCTTC
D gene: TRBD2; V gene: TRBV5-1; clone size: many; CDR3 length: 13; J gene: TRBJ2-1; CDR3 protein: CATHSGSGNEQFF; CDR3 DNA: TGCGCCACTCATAGCGGGAGCGGCAATGAGCAGTTCTTC
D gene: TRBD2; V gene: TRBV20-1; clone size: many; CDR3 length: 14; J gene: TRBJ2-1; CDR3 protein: CSARRVAGRDEQFF; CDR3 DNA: TGCAGTGCTAGAAGGGTAGCGGGCAGGGATGAGCAGTTCTTC
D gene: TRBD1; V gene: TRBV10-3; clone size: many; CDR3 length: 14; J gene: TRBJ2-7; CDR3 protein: CAISAGQGWNEQYF; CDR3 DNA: TGTGCCATCAGTGCCGGACAGGGGTGGAACGAGCAGTACTTC
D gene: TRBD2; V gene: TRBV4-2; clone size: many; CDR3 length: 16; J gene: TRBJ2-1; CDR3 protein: CASSQVGSGSSGEQFF; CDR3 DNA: TGTGCCAGCAGCCAAGTAGGTAGCGGGAGTTCTGGTGAGCAGTTCTTC
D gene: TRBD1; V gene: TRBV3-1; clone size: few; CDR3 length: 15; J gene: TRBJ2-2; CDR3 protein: CASSQDRGDTGELFF; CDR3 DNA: TGTGCCAGCAGCCAGGACAGGGGGGACACCGGGGAGCTGTTTTTT
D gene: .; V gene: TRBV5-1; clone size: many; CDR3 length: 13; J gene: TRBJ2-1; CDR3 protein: CASRSGLYNEQFF; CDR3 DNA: TGCGCCAGCAGATCTGGACTCTACAATGAGCAGTTCTTC
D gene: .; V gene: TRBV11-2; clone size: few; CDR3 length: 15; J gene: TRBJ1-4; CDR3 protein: CASLGSGPTNEKLFF; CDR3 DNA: TGTGCCTCTTTGGGCTCGGGGCCCACTAATGAAAAACTGTTTTTT
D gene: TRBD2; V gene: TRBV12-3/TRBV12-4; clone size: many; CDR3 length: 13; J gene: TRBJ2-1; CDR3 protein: CASSPISGVEQFF; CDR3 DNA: TGTGCCAGCAGTCCTATTAGCGGGGTTGAGCAGTTCTTC
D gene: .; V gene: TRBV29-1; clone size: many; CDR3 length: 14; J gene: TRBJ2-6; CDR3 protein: CSVLTGTGANVLTF; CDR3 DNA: TGCAGCGTCCTGACAGGTACTGGGGCCAACGTCCTGACTTTC
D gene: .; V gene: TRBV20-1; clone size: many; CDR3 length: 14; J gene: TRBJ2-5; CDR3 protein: CSALYREPQETQYF; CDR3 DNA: TGCAGTGCTCTTTACAGGGAGCCACAAGAGACCCAGTACTTC
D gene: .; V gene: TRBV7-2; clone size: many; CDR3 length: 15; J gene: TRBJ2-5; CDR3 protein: CASSLTSRDQETQYF; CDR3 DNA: TGTGCCAGCAGCTTAACTAGTCGGGACCAAGAGACCCAGTACTTC
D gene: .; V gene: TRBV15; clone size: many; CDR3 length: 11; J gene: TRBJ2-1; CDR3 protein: CATLHGDEQFF; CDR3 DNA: TGTGCCACACTCCACGGAGATGAGCAGTTCTTC
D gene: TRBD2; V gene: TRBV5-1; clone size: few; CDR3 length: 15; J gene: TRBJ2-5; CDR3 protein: CASSLGTSGLETQYF; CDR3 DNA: TGCGCCAGCAGCCTAGGGACTAGCGGTTTGGAGACCCAGTACTTC
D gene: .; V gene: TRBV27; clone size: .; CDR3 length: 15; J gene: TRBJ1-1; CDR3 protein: CASSMWQTVPGEAFF; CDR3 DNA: TGTGCCAGCAGTATGTGGCAGACCGTCCCGGGGGAAGCTTTCTTT
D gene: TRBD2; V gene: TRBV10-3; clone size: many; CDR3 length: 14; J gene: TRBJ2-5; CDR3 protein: CAITAGGPRETQYF; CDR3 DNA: TGTGCCATCACAGCGGGAGGGCCCAGAGAGACCCAGTACTTC
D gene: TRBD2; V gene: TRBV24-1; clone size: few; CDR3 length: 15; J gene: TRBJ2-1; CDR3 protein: CATSDFAGAYNEQFF; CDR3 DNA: TGTGCCACCAGTGATTTTGCGGGGGCCTACAATGAGCAGTTCTTC
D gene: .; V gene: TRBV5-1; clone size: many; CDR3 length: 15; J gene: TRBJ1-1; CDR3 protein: CASSLAWGVNTEAFF; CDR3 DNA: TGCGCCAGCAGCTTGGCGTGGGGCGTGAACACTGAAGCTTTCTTT
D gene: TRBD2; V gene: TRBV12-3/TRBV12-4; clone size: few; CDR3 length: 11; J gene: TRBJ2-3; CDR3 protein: CASTLAGEQYF; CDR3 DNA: TGTGCCAGCACGCTAGCGGGTGAGCAGTATTTT
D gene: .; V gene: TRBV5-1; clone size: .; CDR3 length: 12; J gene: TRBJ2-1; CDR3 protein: CASSTLGGEQFF; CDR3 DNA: TGCGCCAGCAGCACACTAGGCGGTGAGCAGTTCTTC
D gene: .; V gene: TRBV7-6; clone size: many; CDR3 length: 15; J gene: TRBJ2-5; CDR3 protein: CASSLNIVGQETQYF; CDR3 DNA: TGTGCCAGCAGCTTAAATATTGTGGGTCAAGAGACCCAGTACTTC
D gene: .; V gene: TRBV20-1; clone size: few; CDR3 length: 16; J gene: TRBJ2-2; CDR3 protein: CSALTAHKTNTGELFF; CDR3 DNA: TGCAGTGCTTTGACAGCTCACAAGACGAACACCGGGGAGCTGTTTTTT
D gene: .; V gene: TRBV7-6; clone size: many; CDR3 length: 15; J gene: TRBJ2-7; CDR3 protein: CASSLDQGHFYEQYF; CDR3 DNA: TGTGCCAGCAGCTTAGACCAGGGCCATTTCTACGAGCAGTACTTC
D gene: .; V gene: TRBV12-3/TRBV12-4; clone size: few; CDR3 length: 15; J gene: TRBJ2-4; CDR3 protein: CASTWGGVEKNIQYF; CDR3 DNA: TGTGCCAGCACCTGGGGAGGAGTTGAGAAAAACATTCAGTACTTC
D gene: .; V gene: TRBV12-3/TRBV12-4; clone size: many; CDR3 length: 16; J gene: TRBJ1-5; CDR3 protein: CASSFGGKVSNQPQHF; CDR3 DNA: TGTGCCAGCAGTTTTGGCGGGAAAGTGAGCAATCAGCCCCAGCATTTT
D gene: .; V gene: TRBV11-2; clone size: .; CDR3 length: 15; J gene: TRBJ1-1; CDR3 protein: CASRRIQGTNTEAFF; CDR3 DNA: TGTGCCAGCAGACGAATACAGGGTACGAACACTGAAGCTTTCTTT
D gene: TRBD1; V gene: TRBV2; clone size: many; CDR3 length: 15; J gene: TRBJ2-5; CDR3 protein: CATRTGPTYEETQYF; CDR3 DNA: TGTGCCACCCGGACAGGGCCAACCTACGAAGAGACCCAGTACTTC
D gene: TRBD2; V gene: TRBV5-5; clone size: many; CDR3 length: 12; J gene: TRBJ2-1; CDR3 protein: CASSITSGKQFF; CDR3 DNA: TGTGCCAGCAGCATCACTAGCGGCAAGCAGTTCTTC
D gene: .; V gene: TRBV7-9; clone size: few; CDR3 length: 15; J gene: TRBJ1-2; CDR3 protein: CASSLFTTPNYGYTF; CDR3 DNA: TGTGCCAGCAGCTTATTTACGACTCCTAACTATGGCTACACCTTC
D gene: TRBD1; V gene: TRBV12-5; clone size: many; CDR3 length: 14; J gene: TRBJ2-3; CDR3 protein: CASGYQGDTDTQYF; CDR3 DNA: TGTGCTAGTGGTTATCAGGGGGACACAGATACGCAGTATTTT
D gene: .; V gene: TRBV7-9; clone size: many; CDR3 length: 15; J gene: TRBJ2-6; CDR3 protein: CASSLDGAGANVLTF; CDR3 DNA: TGTGCCAGCAGCTTAGACGGAGCTGGGGCCAACGTCCTGACTTTC
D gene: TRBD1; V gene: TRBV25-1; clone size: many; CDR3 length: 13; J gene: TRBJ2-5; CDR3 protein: CASGQASQETQYF; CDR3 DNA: TGTGCCAGCGGACAGGCGTCTCAAGAGACCCAGTACTTC